This T cell receptor (beta chain) was found in a study of CD8+CD57+ T cells in acquired aplastic anemia. As for this clonotype: Its antigen remains unidentified.

The CDR3 is 17 residues long. The germline CDR1 and CDR2 sequences are LNHDA and SQIVND (reference sequence). The V gene end was trimmed by 0 bases and the J gene end by 2 bases; junction bases not matched to a gene: 7. Both TCR beta VDJ combination and CDR3 sequence profiling were carried out. Genomic DNA was the template for this profiling. Each CDR3 protein gets one entry after TCRdb re-called the reads with MiXCR. This table has under 350,000 distinct CDR3 sequences, 45% to 65% appearing once. Study-wide results and limits: The number of CD8+ CDR3 sequences shared by patients and controls was around 30.

Flow cytometry had shown expanded CD8+CD57+ cells in the patients chosen for sequencing. Patients had received no therapy at the time of blood sampling. The TCR was taken from a human donor with aplastic anemia. The sequenced material came from sorted CD4+, CD8+, or CD8+CD57+ T cells (not recorded which) from PBMCs. The chain has TRBV19 and TRBJ2-5, with 9 bases fitting TRBD2. CDR3 sequence (DNA): TGTGCCAGTAGTATAGATTTGGCTAGCGGGGTTCAAGAGACCCAGTACTTC. It is translated as CASSIDLASGVQETQYF.